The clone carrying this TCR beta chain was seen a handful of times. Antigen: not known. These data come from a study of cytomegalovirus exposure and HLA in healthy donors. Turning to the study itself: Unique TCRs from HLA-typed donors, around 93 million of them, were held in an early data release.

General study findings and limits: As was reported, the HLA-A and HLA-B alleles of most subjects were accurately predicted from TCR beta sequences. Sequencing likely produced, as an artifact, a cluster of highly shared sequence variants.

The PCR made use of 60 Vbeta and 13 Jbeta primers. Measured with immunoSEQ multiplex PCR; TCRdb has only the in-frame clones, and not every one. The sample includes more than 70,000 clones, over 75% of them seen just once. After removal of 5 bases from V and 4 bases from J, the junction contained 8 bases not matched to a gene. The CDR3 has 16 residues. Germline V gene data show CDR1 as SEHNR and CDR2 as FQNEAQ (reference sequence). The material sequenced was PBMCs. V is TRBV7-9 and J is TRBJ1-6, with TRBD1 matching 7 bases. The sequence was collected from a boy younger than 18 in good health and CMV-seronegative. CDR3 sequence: CASSRARDSYNSPLHF. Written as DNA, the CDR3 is TGTGCCAGCAGCCGAGCTCGGGACAGTTATAATTCACCCCTCCACTTT.